This is a list of T cell receptor beta chains from one sample in a study of T cells in Graves' hyperthyroidism and ophthalmopathy. One entry per CDR3 protein results from TCRdb running MiXCR on the multiplex PCR reads. The data contain 600,000 to 650,000 distinct CDR3 sequences, about 16% of them singletons. The sequencing input was blood. The receptors derive from a woman aged 25 to 39 with Graves' hyperthyroidism. CDR3s include the opening cysteine and the closing phenylalanine or tryptophan. The D gene is left open where the match is weak. Expanded clones get a size class; other rows say once, few or many, or leave the size out.

12,TRBJ2-5,many,TRBD1,TRBV29-1,TGCAGCGTTGACACAGGGGAAGAGACCCAGTACTTC,CSVDTGEETQYF
15,TRBJ2-7,many,TRBD2,TRBV2,TGTGCCAGCAGCTTGACTAGCGAGAGCTCCTACGAGCAGTACTTC,CASSLTSESSYEQYF
18,TRBJ2-3,few,TRBD2,TRBV5-8,TGTGCCAGCAGCTTCTCCGCGTTAGCGGGAGGGAATACAGATACGCAGTATTTT,CASSFSALAGGNTDTQYF
14,TRBJ2-1,few,TRBD2,TRBV7-3,TGTGCCAGCAGGTTCAAAAATGCGGGAGATGAGCAGTTCTTC,CASRFKNAGDEQFF
11,TRBJ1-1,.,.,TRBV19,TGTGCCAGTAGTGCGGGTCTGTCGGCTTTCTTT,CASSAGLSAFF
16,TRBJ1-1,.,.,TRBV5-1,TGCGCCAGCAGCTTAGGAACGGCCCCGACGAACACTGAAGCTTTCTTT,CASSLGTAPTNTEAFF
13,TRBJ2-1,.,.,TRBV6-9,TGTGCCAGCAGTTGGAAAATTTACAATGAGCAGTTCTTC,CASSWKIYNEQFF
17,TRBJ2-3,many,TRBD2,TRBV5-6,TGTGCCAGCAGCTTGGCCCGGACTAGCGGATACACAGATACGCAGTATTTT,CASSLARTSGYTDTQYF
14,TRBJ1-4,many,.,TRBV28,TGTGCCAGCAGTTTTAGCAGGTTTAATGAAAAACTGTTTTTT,CASSFSRFNEKLFF
14,TRBJ2-1,.,.,TRBV19,TGTGCCAGTAGTATTGATAATATCTACAATGAGCAGTTCTTC,CASSIDNIYNEQFF
12,TRBJ1-1,.,.,TRBV28,TGTGCCAGCAGCGGGTCCAGGACCGGAGCTTTCTTT,CASSGSRTGAFF
16,TRBJ2-1,.,TRBD2,TRBV24-1,TGTGCCACCAGTGAGGTGACTAGCGGGAGGGCCGTTGAGCAGTTCTTC,CATSEVTSGRAVEQFF
15,TRBJ2-3,many,TRBD1,TRBV5-1,TGCGCCAGCAGCTTGGGGACAGGGGTAACAGATACGCAGTATTTT,CASSLGTGVTDTQYF
15,TRBJ2-1,many,TRBD2,TRBV12-3/TRBV12-4,TGTGCCAGCAAAACCCGGGGGGACTCCTACAATGAGCAGTTCTTC,CASKTRGDSYNEQFF
15,TRBJ2-5,many,TRBD2,TRBV5-8,TGTGCCAGCAGCTTGGCTGCGGGAGAAAAAGAGACCCAGTACTTC,CASSLAAGEKETQYF
14,TRBJ2-7,few,TRBD1,TRBV6-2/TRBV6-3,TGTGCCAGCACACGGGACAGGGGGGCCTACGAGCAGTACTTC,CASTRDRGAYEQYF
15,TRBJ2-3,few,.,TRBV7-8,TGTGCCAACAGCTTAGTGGGCGGCACTCTGGATACGCAGTATTTT,CANSLVGGTLDTQYF
14,TRBJ2-3,many,.,TRBV7-2,TGTGCCAGCAGCTTGGCGAGACTAGCAGATACGCAGTATTTT,CASSLARLADTQYF
12,TRBJ1-1,few,.,TRBV2,TGTGCCAACAAGGATGTAGGTACTGAAGCTTTCTTT,CANKDVGTEAFF
13,TRBJ1-1,many,.,TRBV6-1,TGTGCCAGCACCGCTGACGGCCACACTGAAGCTTTCTTT,CASTADGHTEAFF